Presented here are 28 T cell receptor beta chains from one specimen sequenced in a study of cytomegalovirus exposure and HLA in healthy donors. The PCR contained 60 Vbeta and 13 Jbeta primers. Produced via immunoSEQ multiplex PCR; TCRdb's table is partial and in-frame only. Among 100,000 to 150,000 clones, roughly 80% were seen once, and the ten largest hold about 1%. The sequenced material came from PBMCs. The receptor source for this set is a woman aged 55-69 years in good health and CMV-seronegative.

V and J are TRBV19 and TRBJ1-5; D remains unclear. The V end was cut by 5 bases, the J end by 0 bases, with 5 bases between. The V gene's germline CDR1 is LNHDA and CDR2 SQIVND (reference sequence). The CDR3 extends over 13 amino acids. The CDR3 DNA reads TGTGCCAGTAGTCCAGATAGCAATCAGCCCCAGCATTTT. Encoded protein: CASSPDSNQPQHF.

The chain recombines TRBV6-4 with TRBJ1-1; 9 positions match TRBD1. The CDR3 totals 16 residues. The germline V gene has CDR1 MRHNA and CDR2 SNTAGT. The V gene end was trimmed by 0 bases and the J gene end by 3 bases; junction bases not matched to a gene: 5. CDR3 coding DNA: TGTGCCAGCAGTGACTCGGGGACAGGGAAATACACTGAAGCTTTCTTT. This sequence encodes CASSDSGTGKYTEAFF.

The rearrangement uses TRBV30 and TRBJ1-5; 7 bases agree with TRBD1. This CDR3 is built from 15 residues. Losses at the gene ends were 2 bases for V and 1 base for J; bases not matched to a gene: 5. Germline CDR1 reads GTSNPN; CDR2 reads SVGIG (reference sequence). The CDR3 is CAWSRGGWSNQPQHF. CDR3 DNA: TGTGCCTGGAGTCGAGGGGGCTGGAGCAATCAGCCCCAGCATTTT.

The chain is built from TRBV19 and TRBJ1-6; no reliable D call. Trimming removed 3 bases from V and 0 bases from J, with 12 bases in between. The CDR3 runs 17 residues. Germline-derived CDR1 and CDR2 are LNHDA and SQIVND (reference sequence). CDR3 sequence reads: CASSIPPGSSYNSPLHF. DNA of the CDR3: TGTGCCAGTAGTATCCCACCGGGAAGCTCCTATAATTCACCCCTCCACTTT.

The J gene is TRBJ2-3, the V gene TRBV11-3, with D maybe TRBD1 (6 bases). The CDR3 loop spans 14 amino acids. The germline V gene has CDR1 SGHNT and CDR2 YENEEA. V was clipped by 1 base and J by 2 bases, with 7 bases between them. CDR3 nucleotide sequence: TGTGCCAGCAGCTTAGGGGACAACACAGATACGCAGTATTTT. It encodes CASSLGDNTDTQYF.

This chain joins TRBV7-3 and TRBJ2-1, with TRBD2 matching 11 bases. Germline values: CDR1 SGHTA, CDR2 FQGTGA. Germline trimming cut 1 base from V and 4 bases from J; bases unmatched to any gene: 9. The CDR3 consists of 18 residues. Here the CDR3 reads CASSLNARGTSGYNEQFF. In DNA form, the CDR3 reads TGTGCCAGCAGCTTAAATGCGAGAGGGACTAGCGGTTACAATGAGCAGTTCTTC.

This clone has a single count. The chain is built from TRBV6-5 and TRBJ1-1; TRBD1 matches 10 bases. The CDR3 loop spans 15 amino acids. Germline loops: CDR1 MNHEY, CDR2 SVGAGI. Losses at the gene ends were 1 base for V and 7 bases for J; bases not matched to a gene: 6. CDR3 protein: CASSYWGQGFNEAFF. CDR3 DNA sequence: TGTGCCAGCAGTTACTGGGGACAGGGGTTCAATGAAGCTTTCTTT.

The V and J genes are TRBV10-1 and TRBJ2-1, with no clear D. Germline CDR1 is WNHNN and CDR2 is SYGVQD (reference sequence). Trimming took 6 bases from V and 2 from J, leaving 8 bases between them. The CDR3 covers 13 residues. CDR3 bases: TGCGCCAGCAGCGTAAATCCCTACAATGAGCAGTTCTTC. It yields the protein CASSVNPYNEQFF.

A few counts support this clone. The chain combines TRBV5-1 with TRBJ1-5, with 8 bases aligning to TRBD1. CDR1 and CDR2 from the germline V gene are SGHRS and YFSETQ. The CDR3 extends over 15 amino acids. The V and J ends lost 3 bases and 5 bases, in that order; junction bases with no gene match: 7. The CDR3 is CASSSTGEGHQPQHF. The DNA for the CDR3 is TGCGCCAGCAGCTCGACAGGGGAGGGGCATCAGCCCCAGCATTTT.

A single count supports this clone. This sample also contains other DNA sequences that code for the same CDR3. V is TRBV4-1 and J is TRBJ1-2; D perhaps matches TRBD1 (6 bases). V shed 1 base and J shed 5 bases, with 11 bases lying between them. Germline lookup yields CDR1 MGHRA and CDR2 YSYEKL. The CDR3 spans 14 residues. DNA of the CDR3: TGCGCCAGCAGCCAAGCAGGGGTCTCATATGGCTACACCTTC. It is translated as CASSQAGVSYGYTF.

The chain recombines TRBV7-6 with TRBJ2-1, with D maybe TRBD2 (6 bases). The length of the CDR3 is 15 residues. Germline CDR1 SGHVS, CDR2 FNYEAQ. V lost 0 bases, J lost 3 bases, and 9 bases lay in between. In DNA form, the CDR3 reads TGTGCCAGCAGCTTAGCGGAGGGGAGCTACAATGAGCAGTTCTTC. Its translation is CASSLAEGSYNEQFF.

The V and J genes are TRBV19 and TRBJ1-5, with TRBD1 matching over 10 bases. This CDR3 is 15 amino acids long. V lost 8 bases, J lost 2 bases, and 6 bases stayed unmatched. CDR1 is LNHDA, CDR2 SQIVND, per germline (reference sequence). The CDR3 nucleotides read TGTGCCAGTCACTTTGGACAGGGGGGCAATCAGCCCCAGCATTTT. It translates to CASHFGQGGNQPQHF.

The chain joins TRBV6-1 to TRBJ1-2; 7 nucleotides agree with TRBD1. The CDR3 is 13 residues long. Germline V gene lookup returns CDR1 MNHNS and CDR2 SASEGT. With 5 bases clipped from V and 8 bases from J, the junction kept 8 bases outside the gene matches. The chain's CDR3 is CASSTRQGLGYTF. CDR3 in DNA: TGTGCCAGCAGTACCCGACAGGGTTTAGGCTACACCTTC.

The gene calls are TRBV29-1 and TRBJ1-3; no definite D call. Germline-derived CDR1 and CDR2 are SQVTM and ANQGSEA. The CDR3 covers 12 residues. V shed 7 bases and J shed 1 base, with 8 bases lying between them. The DNA of the CDR3 is TGCAGCGCCGGGAGATCTGGAAACACCATATATTTT. Translating gives CSAGRSGNTIYF. Full variable domain (rest looked up from reference TRBV29-1 and TRBJ1-3): SAVISQKPSRDICQRGTSLTIQCQVDSQVTMMFWYRQQPGQSLTLIATANQGSEATYESGFVIDKFPISRPNLTFSTLTVSNMSPEDSSIYLCSAGRSGNTIYFGEGSWLTVV.

The chain employs TRBV19 and TRBJ1-5; D possibly corresponds to TRBD1 (5 bases). Germline V lookup: CDR1 LNHDA, CDR2 SQIVND (reference sequence). V gave up 4 bases and J gave up 6 bases, with 16 bases separating them. The CDR3 has 15 residues. The CDR3 reads CASSKGWGVGQPQHF. For the CDR3, the DNA is TGTGCCAGTAGTAAGGGGTGGGGCGTGGGTCAGCCCCAGCATTTT.

There are a few counts of this clone. The chain joins TRBV28 to TRBJ1-2, with 10 bases lining up with TRBD1. Germline V gives CDR1 MDHEN, CDR2 SYDVKM. The CDR3 contains 15 residues. Losses at the gene ends were 2 bases for V and 3 bases for J; bases not matched to a gene: 3. DNA of the CDR3: TGTGCCAGCAGTTTACCCGGGACAGGGGACTATGGCTACACCTTC. Translation gives CASSLPGTGDYGYTF.

The rearrangement uses TRBV6-1 and TRBJ1-2, with TRBD1 identical over 7 bases. After removal of 3 bases from V and 4 bases from J, the junction contained 11 bases not matched to a gene. CDR1 is MNHNS, CDR2 SASEGT, per germline. The CDR3 spans 16 residues. The CDR3 sequence is CASSDGQVGKGYGYTF. In nucleotides, the CDR3 is TGTGCCAGCAGTGACGGACAGGTCGGTAAGGGCTATGGCTACACCTTC.

The V and J genes are TRBV7-3 and TRBJ2-2; tentative D call: TRBD2 (7 bases). The CDR3 extends over 15 amino acids. The V end was cut by 5 bases, the J end by 6 bases, with 16 bases between. Germline V gives CDR1 SGHTA, CDR2 FQGTGA. The CDR3 DNA sequence: TGTGCCAGCAGCCCGGACAGACTAGCTTCCGGGGAGCTGTTTTTT. Protein: CASSPDRLASGELFF.

CDR3 in amino acids: CAISDTDRAPEQYF. The CDR3 nucleotides are TGTGCCATCAGTGATACGGACAGGGCCCCCGAGCAGTACTTC. The rearrangement links TRBV10-3 to TRBJ2-7; 8 positions agree with TRBD1. Germline loops: CDR1 ENHRY, CDR2 SYGVKD. The CDR3 is 14 residues long. With 3 bases clipped from V and 6 bases from J, the junction kept 7 bases outside the gene matches.

The chain links TRBV2 to TRBJ2-3; 9 nucleotides line up with TRBD1. J was trimmed by 0 bases and V by 7 bases; bases with no gene match: 8. The CDR3 is 16 amino acids. The germline CDR1 and CDR2 sequences are SNHLY and FYNNEI. The CDR3: CASNLGQGVSTDTQYF. The DNA of the CDR3 is TGTGCCAGCAACCTGGGACAGGGCGTCAGCACAGATACGCAGTATTTT.

The chain employs TRBV6-5 and TRBJ2-2, with D maybe TRBD1 (6 bases). Germline-derived CDR1 and CDR2 are MNHEY and SVGAGI. Trimming shortened V by 6 bases and J by 0 bases, and 11 bases separated the two germline ends. The CDR3 spans 15 residues. The CDR3 nucleotides read TGTGCCAGCAGAACGACAGGCCCGAACACCGGGGAGCTGTTTTTT. Protein sequence: CASRTTGPNTGELFF.

The chain links TRBV28 to TRBJ2-7, with TRBD2 matching 10 bases. V trimming: 5 bases; J trimming: 4 bases; junction bases outside the gene matches: 20. Germline-derived CDR1 and CDR2 are MDHEN and SYDVKM. This CDR3 is built from 19 residues. The CDR3 spells CASSDLVGTSAGTGYEQYF. The CDR3 DNA follows: TGTGCCAGCAGTGACCTGGTTGGGACTAGCGCGGGTACCGGATACGAGCAGTACTTC.

A word on this clone: Other DNA sequences within the sample encode an identical CDR3. This chain uses TRBV6-1 with TRBJ1-5; perhaps TRBD1 as D (6 bases). The germline V gene encodes CDR1 MNHNS and CDR2 SASEGT. This CDR3 is 16 amino acids long. Trimming removed 3 bases at V and 2 bases at J, with 14 bases between. The CDR3 nucleotides read TGTGCCAGCAGTGACCAGGGACAAGTGGGCAATCAGCCCCAGCATTTT. This codes for CASSDQGQVGNQPQHF.

This clone was picked up a small number of times. The chain links TRBV4-1 to TRBJ1-1; 8 bases fit TRBD1. This CDR3 is 15 amino acids long. Germline loops: CDR1 MGHRA, CDR2 YSYEKL. Trimming cost V 4 bases and J 2 bases; bases outside gene matches: 6. CDR3 residues: CASSRGQGKNTEAFF. The CDR3, as DNA: TGCGCCAGCAGCCGCGGACAGGGAAAAAACACTGAAGCTTTCTTT.

There are a few counts of this clone. V gene TRBV6-5 combines with J gene TRBJ2-5; 9 positions match TRBD2. Germline trimming cut 4 bases from V and 5 bases from J; bases unmatched to any gene: 5. Germline CDR1 is MNHEY and CDR2 is SVGAGI. This CDR3 is built from 14 residues. CDR3 loop: CASSLGLARETQYF. For the CDR3, the DNA is TGTGCCAGCAGTTTGGGACTAGCCAGGGAGACCCAGTACTTC.

This chain uses TRBV5-8 with TRBJ1-5; TRBD1 agrees at 8 bases. V trimming: 4 bases; J trimming: 5 bases; junction bases outside the gene matches: 8. CDR1 SGHTS and CDR2 YDEGEE come from the germline V gene. This CDR3 comprises 15 residues. Here the CDR3 reads CASSPGSGGDQPQHF. The CDR3 DNA sequence: TGTGCCAGCAGCCCAGGCTCAGGGGGCGATCAGCCCCAGCATTTT.

This clone was counted only a few times. The gene calls are TRBV15 and TRBJ2-7; TRBD2 matches at 7 bases. The CDR3 contains 16 residues. Germline V gene sequence: CDR1 LNHNV, CDR2 YYDKDF (reference sequence). With 0 bases clipped from V and 6 bases from J, the junction kept 11 bases outside the gene matches. The CDR3 region has the DNA TGTGCCACCAGCAGAGATCGGGGCGGGAGCTTGGGCGAGCAGTACTTC. Translated: CATSRDRGGSLGEQYF.

This clone occurred once. The CDR3 bases are TGTGCCAGCAGTTTTCGTACAGGGGCTGTTAATGAAAAACTGTTTTTT. Amino acid sequence: CASSFRTGAVNEKLFF. The chain couples TRBV28 to TRBJ1-4; 7 nucleotides align to TRBD1. Per germline, CDR1 MDHEN and CDR2 SYDVKM. V shed 3 bases and J 4 bases; nucleotides not matched to a gene: 8. The CDR3 contains 16 residues.